In this sample, the clone carrying this TCR beta chain turned up many times. The source of the sample is a study of T-cell reconstitution after alpha-beta-depleted transplantation in children. Germline CDR1 is MGHRA and CDR2 is YSYEKL. V was clipped by 3 bases and J by 7 bases; unmatched bases: 7. The CDR3 is 15 amino acids. The library targeted TCRbeta and was prepared with unique molecular identifiers. TCRdb reprocessed the PCR reads via MiXCR and lists one record per CDR3 protein. The repertoire consists of some 280,000 distinct CDR3 sequences, with approximately 9.6% occurring once and the leading ten covering 10%.

The sample in question was PBMCs from the stem cell graft donor, obtained from the stem cell graft. This TCR was sampled from a human donor who donated a stem cell graft to a child with SCID. The rearrangement links TRBV4-1 to TRBJ1-1; TRBD1 agrees at 11 bases. CDR3 sequence: CASSQDRGLLSEAFF. The CDR3 DNA reads as TGCGCCAGCAGCCAGGACAGGGGGCTTCTGAGTGAAGCTTTCTTT.